A single sample gave rise to the 4 T cell receptor beta chains below, sequenced in a study of T cells in Graves' hyperthyroidism and ophthalmopathy. The investigators amplified TCR beta CDR3 regions from RNA transcripts. Using the HTBI primer set, a first-round RT-PCR was run on the TCR CDR3. TCRdb re-derived calls from the multiplex PCR reads in MiXCR, one entry per CDR3 protein. The sample has about 640,000 distinct CDR3 sequences; less than 25% are singletons. The sequenced material came from blood. The receptor set was obtained from a man aged 25-45 years with Graves' ophthalmopathy.

The V gene is TRBV20-1, the J gene TRBJ1-1, with D possibly TRBD1 on 5 matching bases. This CDR3 has 16 amino acids. The ends were cut back, 2 bases at V and 2 bases at J, with 18 bases in the middle. CDR1 is DFQATT and CDR2 is SNEGSKA in the germline V gene (reference sequence). The CDR3 sequence: CSARTGVRRANTEAFF. The CDR3 DNA reads as TGCAGTGCTAGAACGGGAGTCCGCAGGGCCAACACTGAAGCTTTCTTT.

This clonotype was counted at least ten times. The chain couples TRBV29-1 to TRBJ2-1; 13 nucleotides agree with TRBD2. The CDR3 loop spans 14 amino acids. Germline values: CDR1 SQVTM, CDR2 ANQGSEA. After removal of 7 bases from V and 12 bases from J, the junction contained 12 bases not matched to a gene. As DNA, the CDR3 is TGCAGCGCAACCGGGACTAGCGGGGAGACTGGGCAGTTCTTC. This gives the protein CSATGTSGETGQFF.

Remarks on this clonotype: The junction differs from germline at one of its ends, possibly a read error. The gene calls are TRBV10-3 and TRBJ2-3; no reliable D call. The CDR3 contains 15 residues. The germline gives CDR1 ENHRY, CDR2 SYGVKD. The CDR3 DNA is TGTGCCATCAGTGACTTAGGAAGAGGCACAGATACGCGGTATTTT. This codes for CAISDLGRGTDTRYF.

V is TRBV20-1 and J is TRBJ2-5; TRBD2 matches at 10 bases. The CDR3 covers 14 residues. V trimming: 1 base; J trimming: 4 bases; junction bases outside the gene matches: 3. Germline-derived CDR1 and CDR2 are DFQATT and SNEGSKA (reference sequence). The chain's CDR3 is CSARVAGGGETQYF. The CDR3 coding sequence is TGCAGTGCTAGAGTAGCGGGAGGCGGAGAGACCCAGTACTTC.